This T cell receptor (beta chain) was found in a study of CD4 and CD8 cells across lung adenocarcinoma regions. The junction had 11 bases not matched to a gene; V was cut back by 7 bases and J by 9 bases. The CDR3 runs 16 residues. Germline CDR1 is MNHNS and CDR2 is SASEGT. The patients had localized lung adenocarcinoma, a non-small cell subtype. TCRdb reprocessed the PCR reads with MiXCR, giving one entry per CDR3 protein. The top ten clones hold almost 30% of a sample with around 7,100 distinct CDR3 sequences, roughly 48% of them seen once. This TCR was recovered from a female donor with lung adenocarcinoma. The CD4 and CD8 labels of this study may be unreliable. Input material: CD4+ T cells from the center of a lung tumor. V is TRBV6-1 and J is TRBJ2-1; 14 nucleotides line up with TRBD2. The CDR3 is CASKTPGLAGAIEQFF. The CDR3 nucleotides are TGTGCCAGCAAAACCCCGGGACTAGCGGGAGCGATTGAGCAGTTCTTC.